These 4 T cell receptor beta chains came from one sample sequenced in a study of T cell responses to AZD1222 COVID-19 vaccine (dated by TCRdb to the early 2020s). In light of the paper, this sample's time point label describes: baseline before first vaccination. The method was the immunoSEQ multiplex PCR assay. In TCRdb, the immuneACCESS table is reduced to in-frame sequences with V and J assigned. These tables do not hold every clone; where another copy was compared, an unresolved V gene accounts for under half, and the others remain unexplained. This sample comprises about 130,000 clones, 65% to 90% of them detected only once. Together, the top ten hold approximately 20% of the sample. Sequenced material: peripheral blood, taken on day 0 of AZD1222 vaccination. The receptor source for this set is an adult in good health.

The chain links TRBV29-1 to TRBJ2-2, with a possible D match to TRBD2 (7 bases). Germline V CDR1 and CDR2: SQVTM, ANQGSEA. CDR3 length equals 14 residues. V lost 4 bases and J lost 4, with 13 bases in between. CDR3 bases: TGCAGCGTTGCTGCGGGGGCGCTCACCGGGGAGCTGTTTTTT. Translating gives CSVAAGALTGELFF.

The genes are TRBV11-2 and TRBJ2-7; 8 bases fit TRBD1. The CDR3 spans 16 residues. Losses at the gene ends were 4 bases for V and 0 bases for J; bases not matched to a gene: 8. Germline lookup yields CDR1 SGHAT and CDR2 FQNNGV. For the CDR3, the DNA is TGTGCCAGCAGCTCCCTCAGGACAGGGAGCTCCTACGAGCAGTACTTC. It is translated as CASSSLRTGSSYEQYF. The complete variable domain, with remaining parts taken from reference TRBV11-2 and TRBJ2-7, reads EAGVAQSPRYKIIEKRQSVAFWCNPISGHATLYWYQQILGQGPKLLIQFQNNGVVDDSQLPKDRFSAERLKGVDSTLKIQPAKLEDSAVYLCASSSLRTGSSYEQYFGPGTRLTVT.

The chain carries TRBV5-1 and TRBJ2-2, with D perhaps matching TRBD1 or TRBD2 (7 bases each). CDR1 and CDR2 from the germline V gene are SGHRS and YFSETQ. This CDR3 is built from 15 residues. V lost 4 bases and J lost 5, with 15 bases in between. The chain's CDR3 is CASSPGGQPTGELFF. In DNA, the CDR3 is TGCGCCAGCAGCCCGGGGGGACAGCCGACCGGGGAGCTGTTTTTT.

The J gene is TRBJ2-3, the V gene TRBV7-8, with a weak D call TRBD2 (6 bases). The CDR3 runs to 15 residues. The V end lost 5 bases, the J end lost 3 bases, and 15 bases lay between the germline ends. Germline V lookup: CDR1 SGHVS, CDR2 FQNEAQ. CDR3: CASSLIRGVTDTQYF. The CDR3 DNA reads TGTGCCAGCAGCCTGATTCGCGGGGTTACAGATACGCAGTATTTT. The full variable domain, in which reference TRBV7-8 and TRBJ2-3 provide the parts outside the CDR3, is GAGVSQSPRYKVAKRGQDVALRCDPISGHVSLFWYQQALGQGPEFLTYFQNEAQLDKSGLPSDRFFAERPEGSVSTLKIQRTQQEDSAVYLCASSLIRGVTDTQYFGPGTRLTVL.